Presented here are 24 T cell receptor beta chains from one specimen sequenced in a study of blood T cells in healthy people across ages. A J-beta primer mix and a sample-barcoded 5' primer were used in a second PCR of roughly 6 to 12 cycles. TCRdb reprocessed the 5' RACE reads via MiXCR and lists one record per CDR3 protein. Found here are more than 1 million distinct CDR3 sequences, around 43% of them singletons; the top ten hold 15% to 20%. The source material was blood. The receptors originated from a woman aged 55-70 years in good health.

This sequence joins TRBV12-3 or TRBV12-4 and TRBJ2-1; 9 bases agree with TRBD1. The CDR3 consists of 15 residues. Unmatched junction bases numbered 12, after V lost 6 bases and J lost 9 bases. The CDR3 bases are TGTGCCAGCAGGCGATCCGGGACAGGGAGGTGTGAGCAGTTCTTC. Its translation: CASRRSGTGRCEQFF.

This chain links TRBV5-1 with TRBJ2-1; D is uncertain. This CDR3 spans 15 amino acids. Germline lookup yields CDR1 SGHRS and CDR2 YFSETQ. Deletions cut 1 base from V and 2 bases from J, with 10 bases between. The CDR3 nucleotides are TGCGCCAGCAGCTTGATGGGGTGGACCTACAATGAGCAGTTCTTC. Translating it yields CASSLMGWTYNEQFF.

In its sample, this clonotype was seen a few times. J is TRBJ2-3 and V is TRBV5-4; D possibly corresponds to TRBD2 (6 bases). Germline V CDR1 and CDR2: SGHNT, YYREEE (reference sequence). This CDR3 contains 15 residues. V was shortened by 3 bases and J by 7 bases, with 18 bases between the two germline ends. The CDR3 DNA sequence: TGTGCCAGCAGCTCCCCCGGGGGAGTTCGGTATACGCAGTATTTT. It encodes CASSSPGGVRYTQYF.

This clonotype was picked up many times. The chain couples TRBV5-5 to TRBJ2-7; 7 bases map to TRBD1. The CDR3 is made up of 15 amino acids. Germline lookup yields CDR1 SGHKS and CDR2 YYEKEE (reference sequence). The V segment lost 1 base and the J segment 3 bases; nucleotides outside the gene matches: 7. CDR3 nucleotides: TGTGCCAGCAGCTTGAGTGACAGGGTAAGCTACGAGCAGTACTTC. Amino acid sequence: CASSLSDRVSYEQYF.

The chain carries TRBV9 and TRBJ2-3; D not certain. The CDR3 is 14 amino acids. From germline, CDR1 is SGDLS and CDR2 YYNGEE. V lost 1 base and J 14 bases, leaving 20 bases between the germline ends. This CDR3 is CASSVHQISPELYF. DNA of the CDR3: TGTGCCAGCAGCGTACATCAGATTTCCCCCGAATTGTATTTT.

The V call is TRBV2, the J call TRBJ2-7, with a weak D call TRBD2 (6 bases). The DNA matches TRBJ2-5 better at its end, which makes the J call doubtful. Germline lookup yields CDR1 SNHLY and CDR2 FYNNEI. The CDR3 spans 13 residues. The CDR3: CASRGGPRETQYF. CDR3 DNA: TGTGCCAGCAGGGGGGGACCTCGAGAGACCCAGTACTTC.

This clonotype was recorded only once. The chain has TRBV11-2 and TRBJ2-4; 7 bases are shared with TRBD2. The J call is uncertain, as TRBJ2-7 better fits the DNA end. The CDR3 is made up of 13 amino acids. CDR1 and CDR2 from the germline V gene are SGHAT and FQNNGV. The CDR3: CASSVGGAGEQYF. DNA of the CDR3: TGTGCCAGCAGCGTGGGAGGGGCTGGCGAGCAGTACTTC.

The chain is built from TRBV9 and TRBJ2-7; the match to TRBD1 covers 7 bases. Germline-derived CDR1 and CDR2 are SGDLS and YYNGEE. The junction had 9 bases not matched to a gene; V was cut back by 1 base and J by 2 bases. The CDR3 runs 16 residues. As DNA, the CDR3 is TGTGCCAGCAGCGTAAATCCTAAGGGACAGACCTACGAGCAGTACTTC. Translating gives CASSVNPKGQTYEQYF.

The chain combines TRBV24-1 with TRBJ2-2; 10 bases are shared with TRBD1. Germline V gene sequence: CDR1 KGHDR, CDR2 SFDVKD. V trimming: 2 bases; J trimming: 2 bases; junction bases outside the gene matches: 1. CDR3 size: 16 residues. Here the CDR3 reads CATSDWTGGNTGELFF. The DNA for the CDR3 is TGTGCCACCAGTGATTGGACAGGGGGAAACACCGGGGAGCTGTTTTTT.

This clonotype was recorded at least ten times. This chain joins TRBV10-3 and TRBJ2-5; D possibly corresponds to TRBD2 (5 bases). The CDR3 has 13 amino acids. V lost 9 bases, J lost 5 bases, and 16 bases lay in between. The germline V gene encodes CDR1 ENHRY and CDR2 SYGVKD. In nucleotides, the CDR3 is TGTGCCATGTTACGGAAACCGGGGGAGACCCAGTACTTC. This encodes CAMLRKPGETQYF.

This clonotype was seen a handful of times. CDR3 residues: CASSHPSGSLETQYF. CDR3 coding DNA: TGCGCCAGCAGCCACCCTAGCGGGAGCTTAGAGACCCAGTACTTC. The rearrangement links TRBV4-1 to TRBJ2-5; TRBD2 matches at 10 bases. CDR3 length equals 15 residues. Germline loops: CDR1 MGHRA, CDR2 YSYEKL. The J segment lost 4 bases and the V segment lost 3 bases, leaving 5 bases of the junction unmatched.

This clonotype was observed a few times. The CDR3 loop is CASSFRSILLPETQYF. The CDR3 bases are TGTGCCAGCAGCTTTAGATCCATACTACTCCCGGAGACCCAGTACTTC. The genes are TRBV7-6 and TRBJ2-5, with D unresolved. CDR1 and CDR2 from the germline V gene are SGHVS and FNYEAQ. The CDR3 has 16 amino acids. The V end was cut by 3 bases, the J end by 5 bases, with 19 bases between.

V and J are TRBV6-5 and TRBJ2-1; D remains ambiguous. V lost 2 bases and J 2 bases, leaving 7 bases between the germline ends. This CDR3 comprises 14 residues. Germline-derived CDR1 and CDR2 are MNHEY and SVGAGI. In nucleotides, the CDR3 is TGTGCCAGCAGTTACCAAAATACCTACAATGAGCAGTTCTTC. Its protein product is CASSYQNTYNEQFF.

The rearrangement uses TRBV9 and TRBJ1-1; D might be TRBD1 (6 bases). CDR1 is SGDLS and CDR2 is YYNGEE in the germline V gene. The CDR3 length is 13 residues. V gave up 3 bases and J gave up 8 bases, with 14 bases separating them. The CDR3 DNA reads as TGTGCCAGCAGCGGGACGCAGGGGTACGAAGCTTTCTTT. Translating it yields CASSGTQGYEAFF.

This clonotype was found a few times. The chain uses TRBV6-1 and TRBJ2-7, with TRBD1 matching over 10 bases. Unmatched junction bases numbered 7, after V lost 3 bases and J lost 5 bases. From germline, CDR1 is MNHNS and CDR2 SASEGT. The CDR3 has 15 residues. CDR3 in amino acids: CASSDSGTGVHEQYF. For the CDR3, the DNA is TGTGCCAGCAGTGATTCCGGGACAGGGGTCCACGAGCAGTACTTC.

The V gene is TRBV7-8, the J gene TRBJ2-5; D is uncertain. The assigned J gene may be wrong: the sequence end matches TRBJ2-7 better. The CDR3 covers 12 residues. Germline values: CDR1 SGHVS, CDR2 FQNEAQ. For the CDR3, the DNA is TGTGCCAGCACCAACATTAACGGCGAGCAGTACTTC. Residues: CASTNINGEQYF.

The chain combines TRBV20-1 with TRBJ2-1, with TRBD2 matching over 14 bases. V lost 5 bases and J lost 8; bases outside the gene matches: 5. This CDR3 has 14 amino acids. Germline V lookup: CDR1 DFQATT, CDR2 SNEGSKA (reference sequence). CDR3 sequence reads: CSAGTSGRSDEQFF. CDR3 bases: TGCAGTGCTGGGACTAGCGGGAGAAGCGATGAGCAGTTCTTC.

This rearrangement joins TRBV6-5 to TRBJ2-1, with no clear D. The germline V and J ends were trimmed by 0 bases and 5 bases, with 14 bases remaining between them. CDR3 length: 16 amino acids. Germline V CDR1 and CDR2: MNHEY, SVGAGI. CDR3 bases: TGTGCCAGCAGTTACTCGAGAGAGACCCCTAACAATGAGCAGTTCTTC. Protein sequence: CASSYSRETPNNEQFF.

The V call is TRBV4-1, the J call TRBJ2-1; D ambiguous. Germline CDR1 is MGHRA and CDR2 is YSYEKL. The CDR3 has 16 residues. V was trimmed by 0 bases and J by 6 bases, leaving 15 bases between them. CDR3 sequence: CASSQDPNPFGNEQFF. The DNA for the CDR3 is TGCGCCAGCAGCCAAGACCCAAACCCCTTTGGCAATGAGCAGTTCTTC.

This clonotype was seen more than once but under ten times. This chain connects TRBV28 to TRBJ2-7; 10 nucleotides agree with TRBD2. Per the germline V gene, CDR1 is MDHEN and CDR2 is SYDVKM. The V segment lost 4 bases and the J segment 3 bases; nucleotides outside the gene matches: 6. The CDR3 consists of 15 residues. For the CDR3, the DNA is TGTGCCAGCAGTTCTAAGCGGGAGGGCCGCTACGAGCAGTACTTC. Residues: CASSSKREGRYEQYF.

This clonotype turned up a few times. The V gene is TRBV7-2, the J gene TRBJ1-5; D is uncertain. Germline loops: CDR1 SGHTA, CDR2 FQGNSA. This CDR3 is built from 16 residues. V gave up 1 base and J gave up 0 bases, with 10 bases separating them. CDR3 protein: CASSLVGPGSNQPQHF. The CDR3 nucleotides read TGTGCCAGCAGCTTAGTGGGCCCTGGTAGCAATCAGCCCCAGCATTTT.

The V gene is TRBV5-1, the J gene TRBJ2-4; 8 bases fit TRBD1. The V gene end was trimmed by 7 bases and the J gene end by 7 bases; junction bases not matched to a gene: 13. Germline CDR1 is SGHRS and CDR2 is YFSETQ. CDR3 length equals 15 residues. CDR3 amino acids: CASSPLGQGANIQYF. As DNA, the CDR3 is TGCGCCAGCTCCCCGTTGGGCCAGGGGGCGAACATTCAGTACTTC.

This rearrangement joins TRBV5-1 to TRBJ2-7, with 7 bases lining up with TRBD2. V was clipped by 4 bases and J by 5 bases; unmatched bases: 12. This CDR3 is built from 15 residues. In germline, CDR1 is SGHRS, CDR2 YFSETQ. Here the CDR3 DNA reads TGCGCCAGCAGCACTAAAGGCGGGAGTGGCGACGAGCAGTACTTC. Protein product: CASSTKGGSGDEQYF.

This clonotype occurred a few times. The chain combines TRBV27 with TRBJ2-1, with a weak D call TRBD2 (5 bases). Germline assignment: CDR1 MNHEY and CDR2 SMNVEV (reference sequence). The germline V and J ends were trimmed by 7 bases and 0 bases, with 16 bases remaining between them. This CDR3 has 16 residues. The CDR3 DNA follows: TGTGCCAGCAAGGCTGGGAGCAGTAGCTCCTACAATGAGCAGTTCTTC. It is translated as CASKAGSSSSYNEQFF.